One and the same sample provided the 21 T cell receptor beta chains below, sequenced in a study of T cell responses to AZD1222 COVID-19 vaccine. Here immunoSEQ multiplex PCR was the method, and the copy in TCRdb shows in-frame clones only, minus some. This table holds about 34,000 clones, 85% to 90% found once. This specimen was peripheral blood, taken on day 0 of AZD1222 vaccination. The receptors here all came from an adult in good health.

This clone is medium-sized by share. Other DNA sequences in the sample encode the same CDR3. The rearrangement joins TRBV6-1 to TRBJ2-3, with D maybe TRBD2 (5 bases). The CDR3 runs 15 residues. Trimming took 0 bases from V and 6 from J, leaving 13 bases between them. CDR1 MNHNS and CDR2 SASEGT come from the germline V gene. The CDR3 sequence: CASSEAAGGPDTQYF. For the CDR3, the DNA is TGTGCCAGCAGTGAAGCGGCTGGAGGTCCGGATACGCAGTATTTT.

The V and J genes are TRBV4-3 and TRBJ1-4; D is perhaps TRBD1 (6 bases). Per the germline V gene, CDR1 is LGHNA and CDR2 is YSLEER. This CDR3 has 15 residues. The V end lost 0 bases, the J end lost 7 bases, and 12 bases lay between the germline ends. The CDR3 is CASSQDGGRVEKLFF. The CDR3 DNA is TGCGCCAGCAGCCAAGATGGGGGGCGGGTTGAAAAACTGTTTTTT.

The chain recombines TRBV5-5 with TRBJ2-5; tentative D call: TRBD2 (6 bases). CDR1 is SGHKS, CDR2 YYEKEE, per germline (reference sequence). V was pared by 2 bases and J by 5 bases, with 16 bases between. The CDR3 spans 15 residues. As DNA, the CDR3 is TGTGCCAGCAGCTTTTTATTCGCTGGGGGGGAGACCCAGTACTTC. It encodes CASSFLFAGGETQYF.

About this clone itself: This specimen includes other DNA sequences encoding the same CDR3. This sequence joins TRBV6-1 and TRBJ2-1, with TRBD2 matching 11 bases. V gave up 2 bases and J gave up 3 bases; unmatched junction bases: 0. The CDR3 totals 15 residues. Germline V gives CDR1 MNHNS, CDR2 SASEGT. CDR3 sequence reads: CASSELAGGYNEQFF. The CDR3 nucleotides read TGTGCCAGCAGTGAACTAGCGGGGGGCTACAATGAGCAGTTCTTC.

In its sample, this clone was seen a few times. The V and J genes are TRBV6-4 and TRBJ1-5; D ambiguous. The CDR3 consists of 13 residues. Germline V CDR1 and CDR2: MRHNA, SNTAGT. Trimming cost V 5 bases and J 0 bases, with 5 bases left between them. The DNA for the CDR3 is TGTGCCAGCAGTTCTGATAGCAATCAGCCCCAGCATTTT. Its protein product is CASSSDSNQPQHF.

The chain joins TRBV13 to TRBJ1-2; 8 bases map to TRBD1. Germline V gene lookup returns CDR1 PRHDT and CDR2 FYEKMQ (reference sequence). The CDR3 spans 11 residues. With V trimmed by 5 bases and J by 13 bases, 6 bases remained unmatched. The CDR3 loop is CASSQGQGVTF. The DNA of the CDR3 is TGTGCCAGCAGCCAAGGACAGGGAGTCACCTTC.

V usage is TRBV15 and J usage is TRBJ1-2; tentative D call: TRBD1 (5 bases). V lost 2 bases to trimming and J lost 1 base, with 11 bases between them. The CDR3 is made up of 15 amino acids. Germline CDR1 LNHNV, CDR2 YYDKDF (reference sequence). In DNA, the CDR3 is TGTGCCACCAGCAGACCTGGGGCAAGTAACTATGGCTACACCTTC. The encoded protein is CATSRPGASNYGYTF.

This chain links TRBV6-2 or TRBV6-3 with TRBJ2-1, with TRBD1 identical over 11 bases. CDR1 MNHEY and CDR2 SVGEGT come from the germline V gene. The length of the CDR3 is 17 residues. V trimming: 0 bases; J trimming: 6 bases; junction bases outside the gene matches: 7. The CDR3 nucleotides read TGTGCCAGCAGTTACTCATCCGCGGGACAGGGGGTCAATGAGCAGTTCTTC. Its translation: CASSYSSAGQGVNEQFF.

J is TRBJ1-5 and V is TRBV6-2 or TRBV6-3; D is uncertain. V lost 0 bases and J 7 bases, leaving 13 bases between the germline ends. The CDR3 length is 15 residues. CDR1 and CDR2 from the germline V gene are MNHEY and SVGEGT. The CDR3 is CASSYSTQRVQPQHF. CDR3 nucleotides: TGTGCCAGCAGTTACTCCACCCAAAGGGTCCAGCCCCAGCATTTT.

V is TRBV3-1 (or the pseudogene TRBV3-2) and J is TRBJ1-6; D possibly corresponds to TRBD1 (6 bases). V was clipped by 1 base and J by 7 bases, with 14 bases between them. This CDR3 comprises 16 residues. Germline loops: CDR1 LGHDT, CDR2 YNNKEL (reference sequence). CDR3 loop: CASSQGSGGGNSPLHF. CDR3 sequence (DNA): TGTGCCAGCAGCCAAGGCTCTGGGGGCGGGAATTCACCCCTCCACTTT.

This sequence joins TRBV4-1 and TRBJ1-3, with 7 bases lining up with TRBD1. Trimming removed 4 bases from V and 0 bases from J; junction bases left unmatched: 6. Germline V lookup: CDR1 MGHRA, CDR2 YSYEKL. This CDR3 comprises 16 residues. CDR3 in amino acids: CASSRDRVLSGNTIYF. CDR3 nucleotides: TGCGCCAGCAGCCGCGACAGGGTTCTCTCTGGAAACACCATATATTTT.

In DNA, the CDR3 is TGCGCCAGCAGCCCCCTGACTAGCGGGGGGGCCAGGGAGACCCAGTACTTC. This translates into CASSPLTSGGARETQYF. V and J are TRBV4-1 and TRBJ2-5, with 14 bases lining up with TRBD2. The CDR3 is 17 residues long. Trimming took 4 bases from V and 5 from J; bases not matched to a gene: 9. Germline loops: CDR1 MGHRA, CDR2 YSYEKL.

This clone has more than one count but fewer than ten. The chain recombines TRBV18 with TRBJ1-1; D perhaps matches TRBD1 (5 bases). V lost 3 bases, J lost 4 bases, and 12 bases lay in between. The CDR3 is 14 amino acids. Germline CDR1 and CDR2: KGHSH and LQKENI. CDR3 DNA sequence: TGTGCCAGCTCACCCTACCAGGGACCCACTGAAGCTTTCTTT. It codes for CASSPYQGPTEAFF.

This clone was detected once. This chain links TRBV13 with TRBJ2-7; D unclear. V was trimmed by 0 bases and J by 0 bases, leaving 9 bases between them. From germline, CDR1 is PRHDT and CDR2 FYEKMQ (reference sequence). The CDR3 has 15 amino acids. As DNA, the CDR3 is TGTGCCAGCAGCTTAGGGGGGATTAGCTCCTACGAGCAGTACTTC. Amino acid sequence: CASSLGGISSYEQYF.

The rearrangement uses TRBV6-2 or TRBV6-3 and TRBJ2-7; no firm D call. From germline, CDR1 is MNHEY and CDR2 SVGEGT. Trimming removed 2 bases at V and 1 base at J, with 6 bases between. The CDR3 extends over 13 amino acids. The CDR3 spells CASSYARSYEQYF. CDR3 bases: TGTGCCAGCAGTTACGCTAGATCCTACGAGCAGTACTTC.

The gene calls are TRBV9 and TRBJ2-7, with a weak D call TRBD2 (6 bases). Looked up from germline, CDR1 is SGDLS and CDR2 is YYNGEE. The CDR3 consists of 14 residues. V was clipped by 0 bases and J by 4 bases, with 11 bases between them. CDR3 region: CASSVGVGRYEQYF. The CDR3, as DNA: TGTGCCAGCAGCGTAGGGGTGGGGAGGTACGAGCAGTACTTC.

The rearrangement uses TRBV9 and TRBJ1-1, with 9 bases aligning to TRBD1. The CDR3 extends over 15 amino acids. Looked up from germline, CDR1 is SGDLS and CDR2 is YYNGEE. V lost 4 bases and J lost 5; bases outside the gene matches: 9. CDR3 loop: CASSIRGTGRTEAFF. The CDR3 nucleotides are TGTGCCAGCAGCATCCGGGGGACAGGGAGAACTGAAGCTTTCTTT. The whole variable domain, filled in from reference TRBV9 and TRBJ1-1, reads DSGVTQTPKHLITATGQRVTLRCSPRSGDLSVYWYQQSLDQGLQFLIQYYNGEERAKGNILERFSAQQFPDLHSELNLSSLELGDSALYFCASSIRGTGRTEAFFGQGTRLTVV.

This sequence joins TRBV12-5 and TRBJ2-1; tentatively, D is TRBD1 (6 bases). CDR1 and CDR2 from the germline V gene are LGHNT and FRNRAP. V lost 5 bases and J 7 bases, leaving 18 bases between the germline ends. The CDR3 totals 15 residues. The CDR3 loop reads CASGTRSLQGNEQFF. DNA for the CDR3: TGTGCTAGTGGTACCCGAAGCCTCCAGGGGAATGAGCAGTTCTTC.

V gene TRBV11-2 combines with J gene TRBJ1-1; 9 bases are shared with TRBD1. Trimming cost V 4 bases and J 3 bases; bases outside gene matches: 12. This CDR3 comprises 17 residues. CDR1 SGHAT and CDR2 FQNNGV come from the germline V gene. The CDR3 protein is CASSSVPGQGRDTEAFF. The DNA for the CDR3 is TGTGCCAGCAGCTCGGTCCCGGGACAGGGTAGGGACACTGAAGCTTTCTTT.

The chain joins TRBV7-2 to TRBJ2-7, with D possibly called TRBD1 or TRBD2 (5 bases each). The CDR3 spans 13 residues. Trimming shortened V by 4 bases and J by 7 bases, and 14 bases separated the two germline ends. CDR1 and CDR2 from the germline V gene are SGHTA and FQGNSA. CDR3: CASSSAGWEEQYF. CDR3 coding DNA: TGTGCCAGCAGCTCGGCAGGGTGGGAGGAGCAGTACTTC.

The V gene is TRBV5-1, the J gene TRBJ1-2, with D unresolved. The germline V gene has CDR1 SGHRS and CDR2 YFSETQ. Trimming cost V 3 bases and J 5 bases, with 8 bases left between them. The CDR3 runs to 12 residues. In nucleotides, the CDR3 is TGCGCCAGCAGCTGGGATTCTTATGGCTACACCTTC. This gives the protein CASSWDSYGYTF.